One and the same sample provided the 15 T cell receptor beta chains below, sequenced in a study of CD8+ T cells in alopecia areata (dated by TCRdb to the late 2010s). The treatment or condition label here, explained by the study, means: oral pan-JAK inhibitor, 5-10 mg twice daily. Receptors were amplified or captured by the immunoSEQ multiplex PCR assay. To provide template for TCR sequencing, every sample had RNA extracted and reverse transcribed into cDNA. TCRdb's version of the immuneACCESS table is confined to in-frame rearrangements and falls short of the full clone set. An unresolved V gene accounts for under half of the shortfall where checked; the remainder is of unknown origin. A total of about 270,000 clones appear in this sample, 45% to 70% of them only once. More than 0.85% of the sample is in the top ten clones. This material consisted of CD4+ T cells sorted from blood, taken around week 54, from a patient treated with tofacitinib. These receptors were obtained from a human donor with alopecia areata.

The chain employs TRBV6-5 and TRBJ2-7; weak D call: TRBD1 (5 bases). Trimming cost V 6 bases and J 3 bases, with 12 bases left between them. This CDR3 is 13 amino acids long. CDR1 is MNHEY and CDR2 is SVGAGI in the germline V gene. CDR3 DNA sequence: TGTGCCAGCAGCCTGGGGCAAAGCTACGAGCAGTACTTC. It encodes CASSLGQSYEQYF.

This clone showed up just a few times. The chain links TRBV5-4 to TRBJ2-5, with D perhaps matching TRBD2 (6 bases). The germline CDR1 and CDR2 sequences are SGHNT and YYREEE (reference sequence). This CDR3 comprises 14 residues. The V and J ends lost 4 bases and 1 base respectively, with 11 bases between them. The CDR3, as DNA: TGTGCCAGCAGCCAAGGGACTTCCCAAGAGACCCAGTACTTC. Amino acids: CASSQGTSQETQYF.

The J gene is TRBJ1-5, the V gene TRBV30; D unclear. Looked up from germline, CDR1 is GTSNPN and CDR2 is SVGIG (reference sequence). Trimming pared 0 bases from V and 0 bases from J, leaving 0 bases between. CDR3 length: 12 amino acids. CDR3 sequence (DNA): TGTGCCTGGAGTGTTAGCAATCAGCCCCAGCATTTT. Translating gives CAWSVSNQPQHF.

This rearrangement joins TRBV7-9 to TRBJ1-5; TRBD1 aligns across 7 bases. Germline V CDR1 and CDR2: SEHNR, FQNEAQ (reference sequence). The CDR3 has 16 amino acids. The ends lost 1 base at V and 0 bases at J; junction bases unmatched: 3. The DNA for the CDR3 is TGTGCCAGCAGCTTAGGACAGGGCTCTAGCAATCAGCCCCAGCATTTT. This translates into CASSLGQGSSNQPQHF.

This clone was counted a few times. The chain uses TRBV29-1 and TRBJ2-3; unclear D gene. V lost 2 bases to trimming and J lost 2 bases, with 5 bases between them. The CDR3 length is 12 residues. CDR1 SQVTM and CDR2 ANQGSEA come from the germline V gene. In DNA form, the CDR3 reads TGCAGCGTTGAAACTAACACAGATACGCAGTATTTT. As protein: CSVETNTDTQYF.

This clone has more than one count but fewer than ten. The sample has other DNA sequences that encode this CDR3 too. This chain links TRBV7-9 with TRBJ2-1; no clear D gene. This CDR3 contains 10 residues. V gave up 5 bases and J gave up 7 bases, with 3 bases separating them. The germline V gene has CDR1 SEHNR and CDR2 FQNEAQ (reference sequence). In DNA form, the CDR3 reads TGTGCCAGCAGCGGTAATGAGCAGTTCTTC. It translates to CASSGNEQFF.

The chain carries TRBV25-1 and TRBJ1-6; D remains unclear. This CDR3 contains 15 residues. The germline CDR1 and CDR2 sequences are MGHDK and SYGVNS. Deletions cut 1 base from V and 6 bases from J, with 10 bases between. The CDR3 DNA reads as TGTGCCAGCAGTGAATCGGCAGGCCCTAATTCACCCCTCCACTTT. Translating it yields CASSESAGPNSPLHF.

The CDR3 sequence is CASSLTTYNEQFF. In DNA, the CDR3 is TGTGCCAGCAGCTTAACTACCTACAATGAGCAGTTCTTC. V usage is TRBV7-2 and J usage is TRBJ2-1; D is uncertain. The length of the CDR3 is 13 residues. CDR1 is SGHTA and CDR2 is FQGNSA in the germline V gene. The germline V and J ends were trimmed by 2 bases and 2 bases, with 4 bases remaining between them.

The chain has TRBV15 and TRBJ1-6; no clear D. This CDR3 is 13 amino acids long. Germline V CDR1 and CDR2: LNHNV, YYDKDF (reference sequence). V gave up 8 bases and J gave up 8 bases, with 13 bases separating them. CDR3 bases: TGTGCCACCCGAGAGGGAGGATATTCACCCCTCCACTTT. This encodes CATREGGYSPLHF.

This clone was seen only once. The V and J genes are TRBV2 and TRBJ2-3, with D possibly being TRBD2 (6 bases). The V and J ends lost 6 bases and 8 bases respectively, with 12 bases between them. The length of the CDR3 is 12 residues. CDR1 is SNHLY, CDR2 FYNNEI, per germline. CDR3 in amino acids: CASSGSGFTQYF. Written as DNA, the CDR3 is TGTGCCAGCAGCGGGAGCGGGTTTACGCAGTATTTT.

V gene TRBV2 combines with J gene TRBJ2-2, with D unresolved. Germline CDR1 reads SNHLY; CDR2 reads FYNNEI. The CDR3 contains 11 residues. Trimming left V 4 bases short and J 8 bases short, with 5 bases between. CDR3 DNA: TGTGCCAGCAGTGCGTTGGGGGAGCTGTTTTTT. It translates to CASSALGELFF.

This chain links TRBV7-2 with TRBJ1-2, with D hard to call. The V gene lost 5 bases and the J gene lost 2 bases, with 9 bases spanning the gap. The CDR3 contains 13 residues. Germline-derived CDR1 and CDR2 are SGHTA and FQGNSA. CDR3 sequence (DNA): TGTGCCAGCAGCCCCCCTGGAAACTATGGCTACACCTTC. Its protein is CASSPPGNYGYTF.

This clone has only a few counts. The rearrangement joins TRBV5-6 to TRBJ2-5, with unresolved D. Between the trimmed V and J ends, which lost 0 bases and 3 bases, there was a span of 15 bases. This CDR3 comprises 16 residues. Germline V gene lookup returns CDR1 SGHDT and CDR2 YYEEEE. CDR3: CASSLDRWLIEETQYF. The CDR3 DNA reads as TGTGCCAGCAGCTTGGATCGGTGGCTAATCGAAGAGACCCAGTACTTC.

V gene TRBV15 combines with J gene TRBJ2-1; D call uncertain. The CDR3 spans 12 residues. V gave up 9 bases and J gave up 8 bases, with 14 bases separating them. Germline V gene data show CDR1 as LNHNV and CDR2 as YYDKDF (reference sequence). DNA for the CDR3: TGTGCCACGAAACGGAGCACGGATGAGCAGTTCTTC. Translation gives CATKRSTDEQFF.

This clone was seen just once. The DNA for the CDR3 is TGTGCCACCAGCAGTAGACTGGTGGCTGGCTACACCTTC. This encodes CATSSRLVAGYTF. This chain connects TRBV15 to TRBJ1-2, with no clear D. The CDR3 consists of 13 residues. Trimming shortened V by 3 bases and J by 7 bases, and 12 bases separated the two germline ends. Per the germline V gene, CDR1 is LNHNV and CDR2 is YYDKDF (reference sequence).